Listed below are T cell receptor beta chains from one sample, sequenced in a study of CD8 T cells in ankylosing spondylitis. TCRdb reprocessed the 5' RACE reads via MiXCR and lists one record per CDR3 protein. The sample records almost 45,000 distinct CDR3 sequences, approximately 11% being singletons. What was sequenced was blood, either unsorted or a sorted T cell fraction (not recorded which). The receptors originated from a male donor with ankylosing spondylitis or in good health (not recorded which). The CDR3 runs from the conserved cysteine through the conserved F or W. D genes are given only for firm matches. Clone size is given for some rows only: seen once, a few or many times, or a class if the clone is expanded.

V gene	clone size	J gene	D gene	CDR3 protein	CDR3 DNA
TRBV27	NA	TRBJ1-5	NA	CASSLTATLGNQPQHF	TGTGCCAGCAGCCTCACAGCGACTCTGGGCAATCAGCCCCAGCATTTT
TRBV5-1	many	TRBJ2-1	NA	CASSLMQESYNEQFF	TGCGCCAGCAGCTTGATGCAGGAATCCTACAATGAGCAGTTCTTC
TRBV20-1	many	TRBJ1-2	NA	CSATGQSFNYGYTF	TGCAGTGCTACCGGACAGAGTTTTAACTATGGCTACACCTTC
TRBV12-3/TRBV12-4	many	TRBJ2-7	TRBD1	CASSYNRGSSNEQYF	TGTGCCAGCAGTTACAACAGGGGTTCGTCAAACGAGCAGTACTTC
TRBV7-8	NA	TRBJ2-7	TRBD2	CASSLAGTNSYEQYF	TGTGCCAGCAGCTTAGCGGGGACTAACTCCTACGAGCAGTACTTC
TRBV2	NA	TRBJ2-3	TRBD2	CASLVGGGERNTQYF	TGTGCCAGCCTGGTCGGCGGGGGGGAAAGGAATACGCAGTATTTT
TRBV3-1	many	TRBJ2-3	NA	CASSQDWSGSTDTQYF	TGTGCCAGCAGCCAAGATTGGAGCGGATCCACAGATACGCAGTATTTT
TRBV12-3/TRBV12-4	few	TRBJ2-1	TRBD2	CASSLAPSGGFNEQFF	TGTGCCAGCAGTTTAGCGCCAAGCGGGGGTTTCAATGAGCAGTTCTTC
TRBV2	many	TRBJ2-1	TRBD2	CASAAGVSSYNEQFF	TGTGCCAGCGCAGCGGGGGTGAGCTCCTACAATGAGCAGTTCTTC
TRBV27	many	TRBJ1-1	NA	CASSRPGAPTTEAFF	TGTGCCAGTTCTCGACCGGGGGCCCCTACCACTGAAGCTTTCTTT
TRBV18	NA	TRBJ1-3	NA	CASSPARGGNTIYF	TGTGCCAGCTCACCAGCGAGGGGTGGAAACACCATATATTTT
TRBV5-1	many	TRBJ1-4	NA	CASSERQSTNEKLFF	TGCGCCAGCAGCGAAAGACAATCAACTAATGAAAAACTGTTTTTT
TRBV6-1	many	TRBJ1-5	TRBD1	CASSGQGDQPQHF	TGTGCCAGCAGTGGACAGGGCGATCAGCCCCAGCATTTT
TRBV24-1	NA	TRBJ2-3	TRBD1	CATSEHRDRVTDTQYF	TGTGCCACCAGTGAGCACCGGGACAGGGTTACAGATACGCAGTATTTT
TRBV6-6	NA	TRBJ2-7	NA	CASSYFQGGEQYF	TGTGCCAGCAGTTACTTTCAGGGAGGCGAGCAGTACTTC
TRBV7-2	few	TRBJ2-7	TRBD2	CASSLTGGFYEQYF	TGTGCCAGCAGCTTAACGGGGGGGTTCTACGAGCAGTACTTC
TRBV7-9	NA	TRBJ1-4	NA	CASSRTTTNEKLFF	TGTGCCAGCAGCCGGACTACAACTAATGAAAAACTGTTTTTT
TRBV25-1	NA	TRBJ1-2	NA	CASAGIDYGYTF	TGTGCCAGTGCGGGGATCGACTATGGCTACACCTTC
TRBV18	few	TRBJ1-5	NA	CASSPVRQVNQPQHF	TGTGCCAGCTCACCAGTCCGGCAGGTCAATCAGCCCCAGCATTTT
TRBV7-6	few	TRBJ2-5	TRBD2	CASSLKFLAGETQYF	TGTGCCAGCAGCTTAAAGTTCCTAGCGGGAGAGACCCAGTACTTC
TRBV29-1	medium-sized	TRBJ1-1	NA	CSVAGSSGEAEAFF	TGCAGCGTCGCGGGGTCTTCGGGGGAGGCTGAAGCTTTCTTT
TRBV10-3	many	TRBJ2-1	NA	CAISLGQPPSDEQFF	TGTGCCATCAGCCTCGGACAGCCTCCTTCAGATGAGCAGTTCTTC
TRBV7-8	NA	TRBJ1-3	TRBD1	CASSPDRGHGNTIYF	TGTGCCAGCAGCCCTGACAGGGGGCATGGAAACACCATATATTTT
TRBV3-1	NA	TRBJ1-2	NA	CASSRGGGYGYTF	TGTGCCAGCAGCCGCGGCGGCGGCTATGGCTACACCTTC
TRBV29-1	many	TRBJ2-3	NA	CSVGGDTQYF	TGCAGCGTTGGCGGAGATACGCAGTATTTT
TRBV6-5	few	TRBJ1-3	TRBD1	CASSYGDRGAGNTIYF	TGTGCCAGCAGTTATGGGGACAGGGGCGCTGGAAACACCATATATTTT
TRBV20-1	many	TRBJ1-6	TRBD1	CSASGTDLLSSYNSPLHF	TGCAGTGCTTCCGGGACAGACTTATTGAGCTCCTATAATTCACCCCTCCACTTT
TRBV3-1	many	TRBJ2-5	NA	CASSQGPGGETQYF	TGTGCCAGCAGCCAGGGACCTGGAGGAGAGACCCAGTACTTC
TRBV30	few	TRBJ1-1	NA	CAWSGIGEAFF	TGTGCCTGGAGTGGAATCGGGGAAGCTTTCTTT
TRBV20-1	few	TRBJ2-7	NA	CSAKQGLYEQYF	TGCAGTGCTAAACAGGGTCTCTACGAGCAGTACTTC
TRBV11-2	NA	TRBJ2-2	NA	CASSTYAGDTGELFF	TGTGCCAGCAGCACTTATGCAGGGGACACCGGGGAGCTGTTTTTT